A selection of T cell receptor beta chains follows, all from one sample in a study of blood T cells in healthy people across ages. TCRdb independently ran MiXCR on the 5' RACE reads; one entry per CDR3 protein. The data hold about 1.7 million distinct CDR3 sequences, with roughly 30% observed a single time. The specimen was blood. The receptors shown here come from a woman aged 30 to 39 in good health. The CDR3 runs from the conserved cysteine through the conserved F or W. The D gene is left open where the match is weak. Rows may omit the clone size; those that give it use once, few, many or a size class.

V: TRBV5-1
D: TRBD2
J: TRBJ2-3
size: NA
CDR3: CASSSKGLGHTDTQYF
DNA: TGCGCCAGCAGCTCCAAGGGACTAGGGCACACAGATACGCAGTATTTT

V: TRBV5-1
D: NA
J: TRBJ2-1
size: NA
CDR3: CASSSEGGDNEQFF
DNA: TGCGCCAGCAGCTCGGAGGGGGGGGACAATGAGCAGTTCTTC

V: TRBV18
D: TRBD2
J: TRBJ2-1
size: NA
CDR3: CASSPLTGTSAYNEQFF
DNA: TGTGCCAGCTCCCCATTAACCGGGACTAGCGCGTACAATGAGCAGTTCTTC

V: TRBV20-1
D: NA
J: TRBJ2-5
size: NA
CDR3: CSARDFESGQETQYF
DNA: TGCAGTGCTAGAGACTTCGAATCGGGCCAAGAGACCCAGTACTTC

V: TRBV6-6
D: NA
J: TRBJ2-5
size: few
CDR3: CASSYRRDNPQGTQYF
DNA: TGTGCCAGCAGTTACCGCAGGGACAACCCACAAGGGACCCAGTACTTC

V: TRBV29-1
D: NA
J: TRBJ1-1
size: NA
CDR3: CSGLEGTNTEAFF
DNA: TGCAGCGGACTGGAGGGGACAAACACTGAAGCTTTCTTT

V: TRBV5-6
D: TRBD1
J: TRBJ1-1
size: NA
CDR3: CANIGTGGTEAFF
DNA: TGTGCCAACATCGGCACAGGGGGCACTGAAGCTTTCTTT

V: TRBV20-1
D: NA
J: TRBJ1-6
size: few
CDR3: CSARDPANSPLHF
DNA: TGCAGTGCTAGAGATCCTGCGAATTCACCCCTCCACTTT

V: TRBV9
D: TRBD2
J: TRBJ2-1
size: few
CDR3: CASSPFSGGGYEQFF
DNA: TGTGCCAGCAGCCCCTTTAGCGGGGGGGGATATGAGCAGTTCTTC

V: TRBV5-1
D: NA
J: TRBJ2-7
size: NA
CDR3: CASSLDGTLLEQYF
DNA: TGCGCCAGCAGCTTGGACGGCACCCTCCTCGAGCAGTACTTC

V: TRBV18
D: TRBD1
J: TRBJ2-1
size: few
CDR3: CASSPVRTGAGNEQFF
DNA: TGTGCCAGCTCACCAGTGCGGACAGGGGCGGGCAATGAGCAGTTCTTC

V: TRBV12-3/TRBV12-4
D: NA
J: TRBJ1-2
size: few
CDR3: CASSLTQGPNYGYTF
DNA: TGTGCCAGCAGTTTAACCCAGGGCCCCAACTATGGCTACACCTTC

V: TRBV4-2
D: TRBD1
J: TRBJ1-2
size: NA
CDR3: CASSQSGQGDYGYTF
DNA: TGTGCCAGCAGCCAATCTGGACAGGGGGACTATGGCTACACCTTC